Below are 13 T cell receptor beta chains sequenced from a single sample in a study of siplizumab effects on memory and regulatory T cells. Method: immunoSEQ multiplex PCR; TCRdb's copy keeps in-frame clones and lacks some. This table has around 100,000 clones, 75% to 95% appearing once. Sequencing input: CD4+ T cells sorted from blood. The receptors come from a human donor in good health.

This rearrangement joins TRBV5-1 to TRBJ2-3, with 11 bases matching TRBD2. With V trimmed by 1 base and J by 1 base, 5 bases remained unmatched. Per the germline V gene, CDR1 is SGHRS and CDR2 is YFSETQ. This CDR3 region has 17 residues. The DNA for the CDR3 is TGCGCCAGCAGCTTGTTTAGCGGGGGGGCGGGCACAGATACGCAGTATTTT. Translated, it gives CASSLFSGGAGTDTQYF.

The CDR3 reads CASLPEPGNTGELFF. CDR3 nucleotide sequence: TGTGCCAGCCTCCCGGAACCTGGGAACACCGGGGAGCTGTTTTTT. The V call is TRBV18, the J call TRBJ2-2; D is unclear. This CDR3 region has 15 residues. Germline V gives CDR1 KGHSH, CDR2 LQKENI. V was cut by 8 bases and J by 1 base, with 14 bases left in between.

The gene calls are TRBV30 and TRBJ1-5, with D possibly matching TRBD1 (5 bases). This CDR3 has 15 residues. The V gene lost 2 bases and the J gene lost 8 bases, with 19 bases spanning the gap. Germline loops: CDR1 GTSNPN, CDR2 SVGIG (reference sequence). DNA for the CDR3: TGTGCCTGGAGTTACACCGGGACTACAATGGAGCCCCAGCATTTT. Protein product: CAWSYTGTTMEPQHF.

This chain connects TRBV7-3 to TRBJ2-5; 8 bases map to TRBD1. V shed 6 bases, J shed 5 bases, and the junction held 5 bases outside the gene matches. CDR3 length: 13 amino acids. CDR1 is SGHTA, CDR2 FQGTGA, per germline. The CDR3 nucleotides read TGTGCCAGCAGTTCGGACAGGGACGAGACCCAGTACTTC. The encoded protein is CASSSDRDETQYF.

The chain combines TRBV9 with TRBJ2-1, with 10 bases that match TRBD2. CDR1 and CDR2 from the germline V gene are SGDLS and YYNGEE. With 0 bases clipped from V and 4 bases from J, the junction kept 10 bases outside the gene matches. The CDR3 extends over 18 amino acids. Here the CDR3 reads CASSVGLAGEYGYNEQFF. The CDR3 DNA is TGTGCCAGCAGCGTAGGCCTAGCGGGGGAGTATGGTTACAATGAGCAGTTCTTC.

The chain recombines TRBV7-2 with TRBJ2-7; D unresolved. The CDR3 extends over 12 amino acids. The germline V and J ends were trimmed by 1 base and 4 bases, with 5 bases remaining between them. The V gene's germline CDR1 is SGHTA and CDR2 FQGNSA. DNA for the CDR3: TGTGCCAGCAGCTTAGTATCGTACGAGCAGTACTTC. Protein: CASSLVSYEQYF.

This sequence joins TRBV19 and TRBJ2-1; 8 nucleotides line up with TRBD2. Trimming took 7 bases from V and 4 from J; bases not matched to a gene: 9. Germline values: CDR1 LNHDA, CDR2 SQIVND (reference sequence). The CDR3 is 15 residues long. The CDR3 here is CASISGGGRYNEQFF. CDR3 DNA sequence: TGTGCCAGTATCTCTGGCGGGGGGCGTTACAATGAGCAGTTCTTC.

The genes are TRBV25-1 and TRBJ1-2; D is unclear. Germline CDR1 is MGHDK and CDR2 is SYGVNS. This CDR3 is 14 amino acids long. V lost 5 bases, J lost 1 base, and 11 bases lay in between. The CDR3 DNA sequence: TGTGCCAGCAGTCCACCCTTAGGTAACTATGGCTACACCTTC. Residues: CASSPPLGNYGYTF.

V is TRBV6-1 and J is TRBJ2-3; maybe TRBD2 (5 bases). Germline lookup yields CDR1 MNHNS and CDR2 SASEGT. The CDR3 is 13 residues long. Between the trimmed V and J ends, which lost 5 bases and 5 bases, there was a span of 11 bases. In DNA, the CDR3 is TGTGCCAGCAGTACCGGACGGGGAGATACGCAGTATTTT. Encoded protein: CASSTGRGDTQYF.

The chain joins TRBV2 to TRBJ2-7; D assignment may be TRBD1 or TRBD2 (5 bases each). The V end was cut by 6 bases, the J end by 3 bases, with 6 bases between. Germline V gives CDR1 SNHLY, CDR2 FYNNEI. The CDR3 sequence is 11 residues long. CDR3: CASRRGYEQYF. CDR3 in DNA: TGTGCCAGCAGGAGGGGCTACGAGCAGTACTTC.

This chain joins TRBV7-3 and TRBJ2-6; TRBD1 matches 9 bases. V gave up 5 bases and J gave up 2 bases; unmatched junction bases: 7. Germline loops: CDR1 SGHTA, CDR2 FQGTGA. CDR3 length equals 17 residues. CDR3 nucleotides: TGTGCCAGCAGCAGACCTACAGGGGGCGCTGGGGCCAACGTCCTGACTTTC. This codes for CASSRPTGGAGANVLTF.

V and J are TRBV5-6 and TRBJ1-1; TRBD1 is a possible D gene (6 bases). The germline gives CDR1 SGHDT, CDR2 YYEEEE. The length of the CDR3 is 14 residues. V was clipped by 4 bases and J by 1 base, with 11 bases between them. This chain's CDR3 is CASSGDIGNTEAFF. The DNA of the CDR3 is TGTGCCAGCAGCGGGGACATCGGGAACACTGAAGCTTTCTTT.

The gene calls are TRBV5-5 and TRBJ1-3; no clear D gene. Germline V gene sequence: CDR1 SGHKS, CDR2 YYEKEE (reference sequence). The CDR3 consists of 12 residues. Trimming took 0 bases from V and 8 from J, leaving 6 bases between them. The CDR3 region has the DNA TGTGCCAGCAGCTTGGGGAGTGACACCATATATTTT. Its translation: CASSLGSDTIYF.